This T cell receptor (beta chain) was captured by sequencing in a study of blood T cell repertoires in COVID-19. Study-wide background: Acute and convalescent COVID-19 samples came from the United States, Italy and Spain. PBMCs, B-cell-depleted T cells, or T cells were the source of the cDNA or gDNA that made up the material.

TCRdb keeps only in-frame clones here, not all; method: immunoSEQ multiplex PCR. The table lists approximately 110,000 clones, around 88% of them singletons, with about 1% in the top ten. The CDR3 totals 15 residues. The V gene's germline CDR1 is MNHEY and CDR2 SVGAGI. Trimming stripped 6 bases from V and 3 bases from J, with 17 bases between. This receptor was taken from a woman aged 45 to 65 with active or convalescent COVID-19. The chain uses TRBV6-5 and TRBJ1-2, with a weak D call TRBD1 (5 bases). The specimen was peripheral blood. This CDR3 is CASSLGGGWDYGYTF. In nucleotides, the CDR3 is TGTGCCAGCAGCCTAGGCGGGGGATGGGACTATGGCTACACCTTC.